The 25 T cell receptor beta chains below all came from one sample that was sequenced in a study of PD-L1 blockade in urothelial cancer. TCRdb's table, derived via immunoSEQ multiplex PCR, lists solely in-frame clones and lacks some. The profile covers 20,000 to 25,000 clones, with under 95% appearing a single time and about 11% taken by the ten largest. The sample's time point: peripheral blood 6 weeks after treatment start. Sequencing was performed on PBMCs, taken around atezolizumab (anti-PD-L1) treatment. The receptors originated from a woman aged 55 to 70 with urothelial cancer.

The J gene is TRBJ2-1, the V gene TRBV29-1; no clear D gene. The germline V and J ends were trimmed by 3 bases and 5 bases, with 2 bases remaining between them. This CDR3 is 10 amino acids long. CDR1 and CDR2 (germline): SQVTM, ANQGSEA. In nucleotides, the CDR3 is TGCAGCGTTGACGACAATGAGCAGTTCTTC. Protein sequence: CSVDDNEQFF.

V gene TRBV19 combines with J gene TRBJ2-3; 12 bases are a match to TRBD2. The CDR3 runs 15 residues. The germline V gene has CDR1 LNHDA and CDR2 SQIVND (reference sequence). After removal of 6 bases from V and 4 bases from J, the junction contained 5 bases not matched to a gene. Here the CDR3 DNA reads TGTGCCAGTAGGGCGACTAGCGGGAGACCAGATACGCAGTATTTT. Translating gives CASRATSGRPDTQYF. The full variable domain, completed using reference TRBV19 and TRBJ2-3, is DGGITQSPKYLFRKEGQNVTLSCEQNLNHDAMYWYRQDPGQGLRLIYYSQIVNDFQKGDIAEGYSVSREKKESFPLTVTSAQKNPTAFYLCASRATSGRPDTQYFGPGTRLTVL.

V is TRBV6-1 and J is TRBJ2-7; D unclear. The CDR3 has 14 amino acids. The V gene's germline CDR1 is MNHNS and CDR2 SASEGT. Trimming removed 0 bases from V and 4 bases from J, with 10 bases in between. The CDR3 sequence: CASSEAAGSYEQYF. CDR3 bases: TGTGCCAGCAGTGAAGCAGCAGGTTCTTACGAGCAGTACTTC.

The V gene is TRBV5-4, the J gene TRBJ2-5, with 7 bases that match TRBD1. Losses at the gene ends were 4 bases for V and 5 bases for J; bases not matched to a gene: 11. This CDR3 has 15 residues. Germline V gene data show CDR1 as SGHNT and CDR2 as YYREEE (reference sequence). In nucleotides, the CDR3 is TGTGCCAGCAGCCGGCCCGGGACAGCATTTGAGACCCAGTACTTC. Its protein is CASSRPGTAFETQYF. Drawing the rest from reference TRBV5-4 and TRBJ2-5, the complete variable domain is ETGVTQSPTHLIKTRGQQVTLRCSSQSGHNTVSWYQQALGQGPQFIFQYYREEENGRGNFPPRFSGLQFPNYSSELNVNALELDDSALYLCASSRPGTAFETQYFGPGTRLLVL.

This clone was seen a single time. CDR3 in amino acids: CASSVVREVLGETQYF. The CDR3, as DNA: TGCGCCAGCAGTGTGGTCAGGGAGGTCTTAGGAGAGACCCAGTACTTC. V usage is TRBV10-2 and J usage is TRBJ2-5, with D perhaps matching TRBD2 (6 bases). Germline V gives CDR1 WSHSY, CDR2 SAAADI. The V gene lost 4 bases and the J gene lost 4 bases, with 19 bases spanning the gap. This CDR3 is built from 16 residues.

The chain links TRBV7-9 to TRBJ2-3, with TRBD2 as a possible D gene (5 bases). The germline V gene has CDR1 SEHNR and CDR2 FQNEAQ (reference sequence). The ends were cut back, 6 bases at V and 5 bases at J, with 9 bases in the middle. The CDR3 sequence is 12 residues long. In DNA form, the CDR3 reads TGTGCCAGCAGATCTCGGGGAGATACGCAGTATTTT. Translating gives CASRSRGDTQYF.

The V call is TRBV2, the J call TRBJ2-2; D is possibly TRBD2 (5 bases). The CDR3 consists of 13 residues. The V and J ends lost 4 bases and 7 bases respectively, with 10 bases between them. CDR1 and CDR2 (germline): SNHLY, FYNNEI. The CDR3 coding sequence is TGTGCCAGCAGTGGGCTTGGGAGCGGGGAGCTGTTTTTT. Protein sequence: CASSGLGSGELFF.

This clone was found once. The chain joins TRBV6-1 to TRBJ2-7; 7 nucleotides agree with TRBD2. The CDR3 sequence is 14 residues long. The V gene's germline CDR1 is MNHNS and CDR2 SASEGT. Trimming cost V 2 bases and J 9 bases; bases outside gene matches: 10. CDR3 amino acids: CASSEISGGGGQYF. For the CDR3, the DNA is TGTGCCAGCAGTGAAATCAGTGGCGGGGGTGGGCAGTACTTC.

The chain uses TRBV7-3 and TRBJ2-1; maybe TRBD1 (8 bases). Germline V gene sequence: CDR1 SGHTA, CDR2 FQGTGA. The CDR3 has 14 amino acids. Trimming took off 5 bases at V and 9 bases at J, with 17 bases between the two ends. DNA of the CDR3: TGTGCCAGCAGCCTAAACAGGGGGGAGGGTGAGCAGTTCTTC. Its protein is CASSLNRGEGEQFF.

This sequence joins TRBV19 and TRBJ1-6; D remains ambiguous. The length of the CDR3 is 16 residues. V was shortened by 2 bases and J by 0 bases, with 8 bases between the two germline ends. Germline V gene data show CDR1 as LNHDA and CDR2 as SQIVND (reference sequence). The CDR3 DNA sequence: TGTGCCAGTAGTATAACGGGGAGCTCCTATAATTCACCCCTCCACTTT. Translating it yields CASSITGSSYNSPLHF. The full variable domain, rest sourced from reference TRBV19 and TRBJ1-6, is DGGITQSPKYLFRKEGQNVTLSCEQNLNHDAMYWYRQDPGQGLRLIYYSQIVNDFQKGDIAEGYSVSREKKESFPLTVTSAQKNPTAFYLCASSITGSSYNSPLHFGNGTRLTVT.

The chain couples TRBV7-9 to TRBJ2-3; D gene unclear. The CDR3 is made up of 17 amino acids. Per the germline V gene, CDR1 is SEHNR and CDR2 is FQNEAQ (reference sequence). With 5 bases removed from V and 4 bases from J, the gap between germline ends came to 22 bases. The CDR3 is CASSPSGFTRGSDTQYF. The CDR3, as DNA: TGTGCCAGCAGCCCTTCAGGATTCACACGTGGGTCAGATACGCAGTATTTT. Based on the CDR3 plus reference TRBV7-9 and TRBJ2-3, the full variable domain is DTGVSQNPRHKITKRGQNVTFRCDPISEHNRLYWYRQTLGQGPEFLTYFQNEAQLEKSRLLSDRFSAERPKGSFSTLEIQRTEQGDSAMYLCASSPSGFTRGSDTQYFGPGTRLTVL.

V usage is TRBV7-7 and J usage is TRBJ2-5; TRBD1 agrees at 9 bases. With 4 bases clipped from V and 5 bases from J, the junction kept 5 bases outside the gene matches. Germline CDR1 is SSHAT and CDR2 is FNYEAQ (reference sequence). CDR3 length: 14 residues. CDR3 DNA sequence: TGTGCCAGCAGCTCCACAGGGGGCCGGGAGACCCAGTACTTC. It is translated as CASSSTGGRETQYF.

This sequence joins TRBV5-6 and TRBJ1-1; D is unclear. Trimming stripped 0 bases from V and 11 bases from J, with 14 bases between. Germline V lookup: CDR1 SGHDT, CDR2 YYEEEE. The CDR3 is made up of 13 amino acids. The CDR3 nucleotides are TGTGCCAGCAGCTTGGGAACGGGGTATTCGGCTTTCTTT. Residues: CASSLGTGYSAFF.

This chain joins TRBV18 and TRBJ1-5; D is possibly TRBD1 (6 bases). The V end lost 2 bases, the J end lost 8 bases, and 16 bases lay between the germline ends. The germline gives CDR1 KGHSH, CDR2 LQKENI. CDR3 length equals 15 residues. CDR3 sequence reads: CASSPSGARGEPQHF. In DNA, the CDR3 is TGTGCCAGCTCACCAAGTGGGGCCAGGGGTGAGCCCCAGCATTTT.

The chain is built from TRBV5-1 and TRBJ2-1; 9 positions match TRBD2. The CDR3 has 15 residues. V lost 4 bases and J lost 5; bases outside the gene matches: 7. In germline, CDR1 is SGHRS, CDR2 YFSETQ. This CDR3 reads CASSRLAARHNEQFF. The DNA for the CDR3 is TGCGCCAGCAGCCGACTAGCGGCTCGCCACAATGAGCAGTTCTTC.

This clone was counted between two and nine times. The V gene is TRBV4-3, the J gene TRBJ2-5, with TRBD2 matching 8 bases. This CDR3 comprises 14 residues. Trimming removed 0 bases from V and 5 bases from J; junction bases left unmatched: 2. Germline assignment: CDR1 LGHNA and CDR2 YSLEER. Here the CDR3 DNA reads TGCGCCAGCAGCCAAGATCGCGGGGGGGAGACCCAGTACTTC. It codes for CASSQDRGGETQYF.

The chain links TRBV10-3 to TRBJ2-5, with 7 nucleotides matching TRBD1. After removal of 4 bases from V and 2 bases from J, the junction contained 13 bases not matched to a gene. The CDR3 runs 17 residues. Germline V gene lookup returns CDR1 ENHRY and CDR2 SYGVKD. The CDR3 DNA sequence: TGTGCCATCAGTGGGGCTCCACAGGGGTTGTCACAAGAGACCCAGTACTTC. This codes for CAISGAPQGLSQETQYF.

This chain joins TRBV5-4 and TRBJ1-4; 7 positions agree with TRBD1. V lost 4 bases to trimming and J lost 0 bases; unmatched junction nucleotides: 12. Germline assignment: CDR1 SGHNT and CDR2 YYREEE (reference sequence). There are 18 residues in the CDR3. The CDR3 reads CASSRGQVTSATNEKLFF. CDR3 coding DNA: TGTGCCAGCAGCCGTGGACAGGTCACCTCGGCAACTAATGAAAAACTGTTTTTT.

This chain uses TRBV10-3 with TRBJ1-2; D perhaps matches TRBD1 (5 bases). The CDR3 length is 16 residues. Trimming stripped 0 bases from V and 4 bases from J, with 15 bases between. Germline CDR1 reads ENHRY; CDR2 reads SYGVKD. The CDR3 here is CAISESMLGGSYGYTF. The CDR3 coding sequence is TGTGCCATCAGTGAGTCTATGCTGGGGGGATCCTATGGCTACACCTTC.

The chain combines TRBV21-1 with TRBJ1-5; TRBD1 is the table's D call, not checked against the DNA. TRBV21-1 has pseudogene status. The CDR3 loop spans 15 amino acids. Here the CDR3 reads CASSNPGQPFWPQHF. For the CDR3, the DNA is TGTGCCAGCAGCAACCCGGGACAGCCCTTTTGGCCCCAGCATTTT.

The chain uses TRBV6-6 and TRBJ1-4, with TRBD1 matching over 9 bases. Germline trimming cut 6 bases from V and 9 bases from J; bases unmatched to any gene: 5. This CDR3 region has 13 residues. Germline CDR1 and CDR2: MNHNY and SVGAGI (reference sequence). The CDR3 DNA reads as TGTGCCAGCAGCCTCGGACAGGGGCAAAAACTGTTTTTT. Encoded protein: CASSLGQGQKLFF.

This chain uses TRBV27 with TRBJ2-4, with D possibly being TRBD1 (7 bases). CDR3 size: 15 residues. Germline V gene data show CDR1 as MNHEY and CDR2 as SMNVEV (reference sequence). Trimming left V 5 bases short and J 5 bases short, with 16 bases between. This CDR3 is CASSATGWGENIQYF. CDR3 nucleotides: TGTGCCAGCAGTGCGACAGGGTGGGGGGAAAACATTCAGTACTTC.

Only one count was recorded for this clone. The gene calls are TRBV19 and TRBJ1-5; 7 nucleotides match TRBD1. V was clipped by 3 bases and J by 3 bases; unmatched bases: 14. The CDR3 covers 18 residues. Germline lookup yields CDR1 LNHDA and CDR2 SQIVND (reference sequence). CDR3 loop: CASSISFRSDRVNQPQHF. CDR3 DNA: TGTGCCAGTAGTATCTCATTTAGGTCTGACAGGGTCAATCAGCCCCAGCATTTT.

V is TRBV6-6 and J is TRBJ2-7, with D unclear. The CDR3 spans 13 residues. V lost 5 bases to trimming and J lost 0 bases, with 8 bases between them. The germline V gene encodes CDR1 MNHNY and CDR2 SVGAGI (reference sequence). The CDR3 nucleotides are TGTGCCAGCAGTCGCCGGGTCTCCTACGAGCAGTACTTC. This gives the protein CASSRRVSYEQYF.

The chain couples TRBV7-9 to TRBJ2-3; 9 nucleotides match TRBD2. The J segment lost 9 bases and the V segment lost 5 bases, leaving 15 bases of the junction unmatched. The CDR3 consists of 16 residues. CDR1 and CDR2 (germline): SEHNR, FQNEAQ (reference sequence). In nucleotides, the CDR3 is TGTGCCAGCAGCCCCGGGACTAGCCTACCCGAGAAGACGCAGTATTTT. Amino acids: CASSPGTSLPEKTQYF.